The entry below describes one T cell receptor beta chain. Its antigen is unknown. These data originate in a study of cytomegalovirus exposure and HLA in healthy donors. Across the study: Earlier findings included roughly 120 million unique TCR beta sequences obtained from about 170 million T cells.

Study results and limitations: Researchers reported that three CMV-associated chains were confirmed in vitro as CMV antigen-specific.

Losses at the gene ends were 11 bases for V and 5 bases for J; bases not matched to a gene: 10. This CDR3 spans 13 amino acids. Germline CDR1 reads SNHLY; CDR2 reads FYNNEI. It was with 60 Vbeta and 13 Jbeta primers that the PCR ran. Profiled with immunoSEQ multiplex PCR; TCRdb holds only in-frame clones, not every one. Altogether about 92,000 clones are present, 69% being singletons, with the ten largest covering approximately 2.9%. The source of this sequence is a man aged 50 to 60 in good health and CMV-seronegative. The rearrangement uses TRBV2 and TRBJ2-3; 7 bases map to TRBD2. Sequencing used PBMCs. The chain's CDR3 is CASLADTQDTQYF. CDR3 sequence (DNA): TGTGCCTCCCTAGCGGATACACAAGATACGCAGTATTTT.